Detailed here is one T cell receptor (beta chain). The antigen is not known. This sample is drawn from a study of cytomegalovirus exposure and HLA in healthy donors. General observations from the study: Data from an earlier analysis indicated that most TCR beta V segments were productive either about 90% or about 30% of the time.

The primer mix had 60 Vbeta and 13 Jbeta primers. Data came from immunoSEQ multiplex PCR; TCRdb stores just in-frame clones and leaves some out. The table shows 150,000 to 200,000 clones, with roughly 76% occurring only once. The CDR3 is 14 amino acids. Trimming pared 5 bases from V and 5 bases from J, leaving 15 bases between. Germline CDR1 and CDR2: MNHNY and SVGAGI (reference sequence). Every donor was a healthy person donating bone marrow. The chain is built from TRBV6-6 and TRBJ1-1, with D possibly matching TRBD1 (5 bases). Sequencing was done on a sample of PBMCs. The receptor's source is a woman between 18 and 29 years old in good health and CMV-seropositive. The CDR3 loop is CASSLGGVSTEAFF. CDR3 coding DNA: TGTGCCAGCAGTCTGGGGGGGGTGAGTACTGAAGCTTTCTTT.